The clone carrying this T cell receptor (beta chain) has more than one count but fewer than ten. No antigen is known for it. The sample is drawn from a study of early T cells in non-severe SARS-CoV-2 infection. Study overall: Chains were not paired, and sequencing was done on bulk RNA from unsorted whole blood.

Researchers tagged individual cDNA molecules with unique molecular identifiers. TCRdb analysed the 5' RACE reads with MiXCR anew, one entry per CDR3 protein. This table holds around 37,000 distinct CDR3 sequences, about 8.2% found once. This CDR3 spans 13 amino acids. Germline V CDR1 and CDR2: GTSNPN, SVGIG (reference sequence). The V end was cut by 7 bases, the J end by 7 bases, with 19 bases between. Broader study findings: Database matching using VDJdb favored anti-spike CD8 responses, with private and CD4 specificities left missing.

The rearrangement joins TRBV30 to TRBJ2-5; a weak D match, TRBD2 (6 bases). The sequence was collected from an adult who was a healthcare worker with PCR-confirmed SARS-CoV-2 infection or an uninfected control (not recorded which). The source material was whole blood. The DNA of the CDR3 is TGTGCCTTGGAGGGGAGTTTGGGAGGGACCCAGTACTTC. Translated, it gives CALEGSLGGTQYF.